The TCR beta chain under discussion was sequenced for a study of control samples from healthy donors and cancer patients. Germline V lookup: CDR1 SGDLS, CDR2 YYNGEE. Between the trimmed V and J ends, which lost 3 bases and 4 bases, there was a span of 13 bases. CDR3 length equals 15 residues. Assay used: immunoSEQ multiplex PCR; TCRdb lists only in-frame clones, some missing. The repertoire includes about 95,000 clones, 88% of them detected once, and approximately 15% sits in the top ten. The rearrangement joins TRBV9 to TRBJ2-2, with D maybe TRBD1 (6 bases). The specimen was blood. The TCR was taken from a woman in her 70s in good health. The CDR3 DNA is TGTGCCAGCAGCGCAACCGACAGGCTCACCGGGGAGCTGTTTTTT. This codes for CASSATDRLTGELFF.